This T cell receptor beta chain came from a study of blood T cell repertoires in COVID-19. Trimming took off 3 bases at V and 1 base at J, with 9 bases between the two ends. Germline CDR1 LNHDA, CDR2 SQIVND (reference sequence). CDR3 size: 14 residues. Measured with immunoSEQ multiplex PCR; TCRdb has only the in-frame clones, and not every one. Among roughly 180,000 clones listed, 84% were seen once. The chain couples TRBV19 to TRBJ1-1; D possibly corresponds to TRBD1 (5 bases). The origin of this receptor is a man between 35 and 55 years old who had recovered from COVID-19. The sequencing sample was made of peripheral blood. The CDR3, as DNA: TGTGCCAGTAGTATCGGAACAGGGAACACTGAAGCTTTCTTT. The encoded protein is CASSIGTGNTEAFF.